This TCR beta chain appears in the sequencing data of a study of shared clonotypes between healthy human individuals. A remark on this clone: The antigen is not known.

Overall study results and limits: The study drew on few donors, limiting represented genetic and exposure-history diversity.

CD4+ cell separation produced CD45RA+ naive and CD45RA-negative memory subsets. Replicate sorted-subset PCRs were loaded with around 210 ng DNA, tens of thousands of T cell genomes. Original processing methods: Filtering differed since immunoSEQ provided only junctions, with no quality scores. Assay: immunoSEQ multiplex PCR; the TCRdb copy retains only in-frame clones and omits some. Clone size and V and J calls were adopted from that table, with D and trimming inferred from the DNA. The data show about 510,000 clones, with 90% to 97% seen just once and about 0.057% held by the top ten. CDR3 length: 12 residues.

This chain uses TRBV7-5 with TRBJ1-2. TRBV7-5 is recorded as a pseudogene. The material sequenced was naive CD4+ T cells sorted from blood. Subset described: CD45RA+ positively selected. The TCR originated in a woman in her twenties or thirties in good health. CDR3 coding DNA: TGTGTCAGAAGCTTAGTCCCACGGGTCTACACCTTC. Translating gives CVRSLVPRVYTF.